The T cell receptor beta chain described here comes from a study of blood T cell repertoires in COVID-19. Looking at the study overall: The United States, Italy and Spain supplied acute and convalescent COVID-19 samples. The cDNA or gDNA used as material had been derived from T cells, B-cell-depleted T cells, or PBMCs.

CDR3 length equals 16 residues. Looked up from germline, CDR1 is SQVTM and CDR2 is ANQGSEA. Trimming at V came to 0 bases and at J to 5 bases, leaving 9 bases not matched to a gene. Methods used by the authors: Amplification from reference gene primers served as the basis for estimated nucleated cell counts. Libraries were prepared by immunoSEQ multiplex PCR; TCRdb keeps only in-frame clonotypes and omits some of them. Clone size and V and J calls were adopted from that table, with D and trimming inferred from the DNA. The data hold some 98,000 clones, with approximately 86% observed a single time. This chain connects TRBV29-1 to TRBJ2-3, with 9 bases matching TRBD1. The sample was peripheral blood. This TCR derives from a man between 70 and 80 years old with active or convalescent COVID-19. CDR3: CSVEDLGQGLVDTQYF. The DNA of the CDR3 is TGCAGCGTTGAAGACTTGGGACAGGGCCTAGTAGATACGCAGTATTTT.